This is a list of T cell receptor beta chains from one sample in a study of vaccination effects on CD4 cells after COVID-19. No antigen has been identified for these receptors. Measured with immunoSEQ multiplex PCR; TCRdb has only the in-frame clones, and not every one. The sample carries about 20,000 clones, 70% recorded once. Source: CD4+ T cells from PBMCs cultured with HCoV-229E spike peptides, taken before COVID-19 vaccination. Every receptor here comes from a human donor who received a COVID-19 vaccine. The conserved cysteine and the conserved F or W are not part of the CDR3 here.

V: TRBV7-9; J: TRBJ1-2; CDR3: ASSFSDYGYT
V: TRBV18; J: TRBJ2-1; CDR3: ASSPGQSSYNEQF
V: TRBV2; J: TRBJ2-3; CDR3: ASGLGGGPDTQY
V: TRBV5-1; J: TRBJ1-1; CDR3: ASSLVQGLNTEAF
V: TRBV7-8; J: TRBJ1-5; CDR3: ASSSSLTGGNQPQH
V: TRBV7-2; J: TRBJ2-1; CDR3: ASSSTILWAYNEQF
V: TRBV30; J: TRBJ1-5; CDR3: AWSLGGGQPQH
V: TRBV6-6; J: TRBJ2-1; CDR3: ASSRNRESEQF
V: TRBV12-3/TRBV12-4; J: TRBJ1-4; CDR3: ASSRSGVEKLF
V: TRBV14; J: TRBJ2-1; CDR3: ASSQAREWDNEQF
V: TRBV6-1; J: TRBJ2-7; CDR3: ASSDSGGVDEQY
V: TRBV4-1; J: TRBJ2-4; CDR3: ASSQEGQGSHIQY
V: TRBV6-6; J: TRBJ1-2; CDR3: ASSYDPWNYGYT
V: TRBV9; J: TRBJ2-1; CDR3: ASSVGAAGSYNEQF
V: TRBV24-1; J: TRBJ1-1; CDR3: ATSDPDREAF
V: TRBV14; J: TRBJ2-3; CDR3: ASSHRGLAGGRTDTQY
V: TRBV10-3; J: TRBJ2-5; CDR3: AISEASGRVDETQY
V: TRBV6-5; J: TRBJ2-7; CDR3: ASSLDATYEQY
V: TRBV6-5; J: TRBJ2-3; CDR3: ASRIGTSGTTQY
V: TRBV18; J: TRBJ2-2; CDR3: ASSPSTENTGELF
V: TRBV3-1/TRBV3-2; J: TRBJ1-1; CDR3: ASSQAYRVGAEAF
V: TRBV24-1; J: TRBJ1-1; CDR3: ATSDFPGAPLGQEANTEAF
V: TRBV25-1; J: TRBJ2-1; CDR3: ASSNGQGLNEQF
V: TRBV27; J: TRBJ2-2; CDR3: ASKGQPNTGELF
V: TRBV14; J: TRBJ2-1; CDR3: ASSQPGTSGRVGNEQF
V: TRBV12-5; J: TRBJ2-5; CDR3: ASGLVAGRSPQETQY
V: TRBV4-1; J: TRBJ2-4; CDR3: ASSQEMRGTKNIQY
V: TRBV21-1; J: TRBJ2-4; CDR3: ASSMGANLAKNIQY
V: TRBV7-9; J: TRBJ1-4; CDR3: ASSFRWNEKLF
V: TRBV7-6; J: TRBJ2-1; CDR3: ASSLESAGGSNEQF
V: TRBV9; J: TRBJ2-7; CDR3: ASSASAGSLYEQY
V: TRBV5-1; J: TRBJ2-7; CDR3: ASSPGPLNPYEQY
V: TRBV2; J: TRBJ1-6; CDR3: ASSQPRTGAVSLH